A selection of T cell receptor beta chains follows, all from one sample in a study of T-cell reconstitution after alpha-beta-depleted transplantation in children. A single record per CDR3 protein comes from TCRdb applying MiXCR to the PCR reads. Among a few hundred thousand distinct CDR3 sequences listed, around two fifths were seen once. Specimen: PBMCs, collected before TCRalphabeta/CD19-depleted stem cell transplant. The source is a girl aged 2-10 years with aplastic anemia, due to receive a stem cell transplant. Each CDR3 is given with its conserved first and last residue. The order of the fields is CDR3 protein, CDR3 DNA, J gene, D gene, V gene, clone size. D genes are given only for firm matches. The size field is filled for only some rows; it gives once, few, many or a size class.

CSAPLGAGELFF,TGCAGTGCCCCGCTGGGGGCCGGGGAGCTGTTTTTT,TRBJ2-2,.,TRBV20-1,.
CSARETTSLRETQYF,TGCAGTGCTAGAGAAACCACTAGTCTTCGAGAGACCCAGTACTTC,TRBJ2-5,.,TRBV20-1,few
CSARVGLPQETQYF,TGCAGTGCTAGAGTCGGACTGCCGCAGGAGACCCAGTACTTC,TRBJ2-5,.,TRBV20-1,.
CASNRGNTEAFF,TGTGCCAGCAACAGGGGGAACACTGAAGCTTTCTTT,TRBJ1-1,TRBD1,TRBV3-1,many
CASSSGLAGTDTQYF,TGCGCCAGCAGCTCGGGACTAGCGGGTACAGATACGCAGTATTTT,TRBJ2-3,TRBD2,TRBV5-1,many
CSARATGALNQPQHF,TGCAGTGCTAGAGCGACAGGGGCCCTCAATCAGCCCCAGCATTTT,TRBJ1-5,TRBD1,TRBV20-1,once
CASSLRLAGGSEQFF,TGTGCCAGCAGCTTACGCCTAGCGGGAGGATCTGAGCAGTTCTTC,TRBJ2-1,TRBD2,TRBV7-6,few
CSAPTSGRANEQFF,TGCAGTGCGCCCACTAGCGGGAGAGCCAATGAGCAGTTCTTC,TRBJ2-1,TRBD2,TRBV20-1,few
CASSVAAGYGYTF,TGTGCCAGCAGTGTAGCGGCAGGTTACGGCTACACCTTC,TRBJ1-2,.,TRBV2,many
CASSFPSDPQGSAGNYGYTF,TGCGCCAGCAGCTTTCCGTCGGATCCACAGGGGTCCGCGGGGAACTATGGCTACACCTTC,TRBJ1-2,TRBD1,TRBV5-1,many
CASSIDPRTDTQYF,TGTGCCAGTAGTATAGATCCAAGGACGGATACGCAGTATTTT,TRBJ2-3,.,TRBV19,.
CATSDPHGTSGVPFYEQYF,TGTGCCACCAGTGATCCGCACGGGACTAGCGGGGTTCCCTTCTACGAGCAGTACTTC,TRBJ2-7,TRBD2,TRBV24-1,few
CASHRPGDRGDNEQFF,TGTGCCAGCCACCGGCCAGGGGACAGGGGGGACAATGAGCAGTTCTTC,TRBJ2-1,TRBD1,TRBV7-9,few
CASNAGRATGELFF,TGCGCCAGCAACGCGGGCAGGGCCACCGGGGAGCTGTTTTTT,TRBJ2-2,.,TRBV5-1,.
CASSEYKGGETQYF,TGTGCCAGCAGTGAATATAAGGGCGGCGAGACCCAGTACTTC,TRBJ2-5,.,TRBV25-1,.
CASSVLEGLNTEAFF,TGTGCCAGCAGTGTCTTGGAGGGTTTAAACACTGAAGCTTTCTTT,TRBJ1-1,.,TRBV12-3/TRBV12-4,many
CASSLKDNEQFF,TGTGCCAGCAGCTTAAAAGACAATGAGCAGTTCTTC,TRBJ2-1,.,TRBV7-9,many
CASSATWGTGELFF,TGTGCCAGCAGTGCCACATGGGGCACCGGGGAGCTGTTTTTT,TRBJ2-2,.,TRBV28,many
CASSLVVISGANVLTF,TGTGCCAGCAGCCTAGTAGTGATTTCTGGGGCCAACGTCCTGACTTTC,TRBJ2-6,.,TRBV5-5,.
CASALPGQGYNEQFF,TGTGCTAGTGCTTTACCGGGACAGGGTTACAATGAGCAGTTCTTC,TRBJ2-1,TRBD1,TRBV12-5,.
CASSFMLTSGRLLSTDTQYF,TGTGCCAGCAGTTTCATGCTTACTAGCGGGAGGCTACTTAGCACAGATACGCAGTATTTT,TRBJ2-3,TRBD2,TRBV12-3/TRBV12-4,many
CASRYGLSGNEQFF,TGTGCCAGCAGGTACGGACTGTCCGGCAATGAGCAGTTCTTC,TRBJ2-1,.,TRBV12-3/TRBV12-4,.
CASSRTGSNTEAFF,TGTGCCAGCAGTAGGACGGGCTCGAACACTGAAGCTTTCTTT,TRBJ1-1,.,TRBV6-1,.
CASSTPESHNEQFF,TGTGCCAGCAGTACCCCGGAGTCTCACAATGAGCAGTTCTTC,TRBJ2-1,.,TRBV5-6,.
CASSIGVQDGDTQYF,TGTGCCAGTAGTATCGGAGTCCAAGACGGAGATACGCAGTATTTT,TRBJ2-3,.,TRBV19,few
CASGEREGAEQYF,TGTGCCAGCGGGGAGCGGGAGGGCGCCGAGCAGTACTTC,TRBJ2-7,TRBD2,TRBV6-6,few
CASSLAGDNEQFF,TGTGCCAGTAGCCTAGCGGGAGACAATGAGCAGTTCTTC,TRBJ2-1,TRBD2,TRBV12-3/TRBV12-4,many
CASSHNPAGKDRETQYF,TGTGCCAGCAGTCACAACCCGGCAGGGAAAGATCGGGAGACCCAGTACTTC,TRBJ2-5,.,TRBV28,.
CAISEFVELGTDTQYF,TGTGCCATCAGTGAGTTTGTAGAGCTCGGAACAGATACGCAGTATTTT,TRBJ2-3,.,TRBV10-3,.
CASRVARAPLDTQYF,TGCGCCAGCCGTGTAGCGCGGGCCCCCCTAGATACGCAGTATTTT,TRBJ2-3,.,TRBV5-1,.
CASSPGGHYNEQFF,TGTGCCAGCAGTCCCGGCGGGCATTACAATGAGCAGTTCTTC,TRBJ2-1,.,TRBV6-1,few
CATSREGPGRLGYEQYF,TGTGCCACCAGCAGAGAAGGCCCAGGGAGGCTCGGGTACGAGCAGTACTTC,TRBJ2-7,.,TRBV15,few
CAKTGIQRPDTEAFF,TGTGCCAAGACCGGGATACAACGTCCTGACACTGAAGCTTTCTTT,TRBJ1-1,.,TRBV25-1,.
CASSLATDNEQYF,TGCGCCAGCAGCTTGGCGACAGACAACGAGCAGTACTTC,TRBJ2-7,.,TRBV5-1,many
CAWSVQTPGRKAFF,TGTGCCTGGAGTGTTCAGACACCGGGTCGCAAAGCTTTCTTT,TRBJ1-1,.,TRBV30,once
CSVGSAFF,TGCAGCGTTGGCTCTGCTTTCTTT,TRBJ1-1,.,TRBV29-1,.
CASSVSGQLNQPQHF,TGTGCCAGCAGCGTCTCTGGACAGTTAAATCAGCCCCAGCATTTT,TRBJ1-5,.,TRBV9,.
CASRREFMGNTIYF,TGTGCCAGCAGAAGGGAATTTATGGGAAACACCATATATTTT,TRBJ1-3,.,TRBV6-1,few
CAISESLSADTQYF,TGTGCCATCAGTGAGTCACTGTCTGCGGATACGCAGTATTTT,TRBJ2-3,.,TRBV10-3,.
CAWVTGSNTEAFF,TGTGCCTGGGTCACAGGGTCTAACACTGAAGCTTTCTTT,TRBJ1-1,.,TRBV30,few
CASSFPAGGPNTGELFF,TGTGCCAGCAGCTTCCCAGCGGGAGGGCCGAACACCGGGGAGCTGTTTTTT,TRBJ2-2,TRBD2,TRBV5-5,few
CSADGLATDTQYF,TGCAGTGCTGATGGACTGGCCACAGATACGCAGTATTTT,TRBJ2-3,.,TRBV20-1,.
CASSPLEGYYGYTF,TGTGCCAGCTCACCATTGGAGGGCTACTATGGCTACACCTTC,TRBJ1-2,.,TRBV18,.
CASTRTAGVYGYTF,TGTGCCAGCACCCGGACCGCAGGGGTCTATGGCTACACCTTC,TRBJ1-2,.,TRBV12-3/TRBV12-4,few
CSAPELAGGYNEQFF,TGCAGTGCCCCGGAACTAGCGGGAGGCTACAATGAGCAGTTCTTC,TRBJ2-1,TRBD2,TRBV20-1,.
CASSYSWDTDTQYF,TGTGCCAGCAGTTACTCGTGGGACACAGATACGCAGTATTTT,TRBJ2-3,.,TRBV6-2/TRBV6-3,few
CATSTRTGEETQYF,TGTGCCACCAGCACCCGGACAGGGGAAGAGACCCAGTACTTC,TRBJ2-5,TRBD1,TRBV15,.
CASLLAGNFNEQFF,TGTGCCAGCCTCCTGGCCGGGAACTTCAATGAGCAGTTCTTC,TRBJ2-1,.,TRBV28,.
CASSQISGDTGELFF,TGTGCCAGCAGCCAAATTTCGGGAGACACCGGGGAGCTGTTTTTT,TRBJ2-2,.,TRBV4-2,.
CSALLDRNYEQYF,TGCAGTGCACTTCTCGACAGGAACTACGAGCAGTACTTC,TRBJ2-7,.,TRBV20-1,few
CASTSTGSLNGYTF,TGTGCCAGCACCTCGACGGGTTCCCTAAATGGCTACACCTTC,TRBJ1-2,.,TRBV3-1,.
CSAQGQGKSTANYGYTF,TGCAGTGCTCAGGGACAGGGGAAAAGTACAGCTAACTATGGCTACACCTTC,TRBJ1-2,TRBD1,TRBV20-1,.
CASSSTERGGPDTQYF,TGCGCCAGCAGCTCAACTGAAAGGGGAGGGCCGGATACGCAGTATTTT,TRBJ2-3,TRBD2,TRBV5-1,.
CASSLRSSGGVVAETQYF,TGCGCCAGCAGCTTGAGGTCTAGCGGGGGGGTCGTAGCAGAGACCCAGTACTTC,TRBJ2-5,TRBD2,TRBV5-1,.
CASSPGLAEHYEQYF,TGTGCCAGCAGCCCTGGACTAGCGGAGCATTACGAGCAGTACTTC,TRBJ2-7,TRBD2,TRBV5-5,few
CASSAATAGWIPDTQYF,TGTGCCAGCAGCGCGGCTACAGCGGGGTGGATCCCAGATACGCAGTATTTT,TRBJ2-3,TRBD2,TRBV12-3/TRBV12-4,.
CAISESGGHQETQYF,TGTGCCATCAGTGAGTCGGGGGGGCACCAAGAGACCCAGTACTTC,TRBJ2-5,.,TRBV10-3,many